Listed here are 2 T cell receptor beta chains from one sample, sequenced in a study of technical replicates of blood from several donors. Assay used: immunoSEQ multiplex PCR; TCRdb lists only in-frame clones, some missing. Of around 92,000 clones listed, 90% to 97% were seen once; the top ten hold less than 0.25%. Source material: T cells isolated from PBMCs. All receptors come from a human donor in good health.

The chain is built from TRBV11-2 and TRBJ2-5; D remains ambiguous. V was trimmed by 3 bases and J by 3 bases, leaving 5 bases between them. CDR1 SGHAT and CDR2 FQNNGV come from the germline V gene. The CDR3 is made up of 12 amino acids. The CDR3 reads CASSLGKETQYF. In DNA, the CDR3 is TGTGCCAGCAGCTTGGGCAAAGAGACCCAGTACTTC.

The V and J genes are TRBV6-1 and TRBJ2-7; the match to TRBD1 covers 7 bases. Germline CDR1 and CDR2: MNHNS and SASEGT. The CDR3 is made up of 15 amino acids. Germline trimming cut 5 bases from V and 5 bases from J; bases unmatched to any gene: 12. This CDR3 is CASSHERQGYNEQYF. The CDR3 region has the DNA TGTGCCAGCAGTCACGAGAGACAGGGATACAACGAGCAGTACTTC.